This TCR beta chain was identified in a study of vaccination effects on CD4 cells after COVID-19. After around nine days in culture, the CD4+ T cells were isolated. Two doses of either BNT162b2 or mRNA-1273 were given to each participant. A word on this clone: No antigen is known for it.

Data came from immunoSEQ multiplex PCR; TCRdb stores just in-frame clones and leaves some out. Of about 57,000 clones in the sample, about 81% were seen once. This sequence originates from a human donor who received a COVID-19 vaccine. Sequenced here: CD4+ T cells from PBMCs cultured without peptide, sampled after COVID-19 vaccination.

The CDR3 bases are TGTGCCAGCCCGGACAGGAACACCGGGGAGCTGTTTTTT. It is translated as CASPDRNTGELFF. This rearrangement joins TRBV28 to TRBJ2-2, with a tentative D call TRBD1 (6 bases). CDR1 and CDR2 (germline): MDHEN, SYDVKM. V lost 8 bases, J lost 1 base, and 8 bases lay in between. This CDR3 comprises 13 residues.